The 4 T cell receptor beta chains below all came from one sample that was sequenced in a study of Ad26.COV2.S vaccination and SARS-CoV-2 variants. Clones were read by immunoSEQ multiplex PCR, and TCRdb kept only the in-frame ones, dropping some. This sample yields approximately 340,000 clones, of which 92% are seen a single time; 3.9% belongs to the top ten. Material: peripheral blood, obtained after recovery from COVID-19. The receptors derive from a human donor who had recovered from COVID-19.

The rearrangement uses TRBV3-1 (or the pseudogene TRBV3-2) and TRBJ2-3; 11 bases map to TRBD2. Germline V gene data show CDR1 as LGHDT and CDR2 as YNNKEL (reference sequence). V gave up 0 bases and J gave up 2 bases; unmatched junction bases: 4. The CDR3 runs 17 residues. CDR3 nucleotides: TGTGCCAGCAGCCAAGATCTAGCGGGGGGTCCCACAGATACGCAGTATTTT. Translating it yields CASSQDLAGGPTDTQYF.

This chain connects TRBV6-1 to TRBJ1-2, with D hard to call. The germline CDR1 and CDR2 sequences are MNHNS and SASEGT. V lost 1 base, J lost 5 bases, and 11 bases lay in between. This CDR3 contains 14 residues. CDR3 nucleotide sequence: TGTGCCAGCAGTGAAGTTATAGGGCGTTATGGCTACACCTTC. Translating gives CASSEVIGRYGYTF.

The CDR3 DNA follows: TGTGCCAGCAGCTTTATTCAGGGGTCCTCCTACGAGCAGTACTTC. This translates into CASSFIQGSSYEQYF. V gene TRBV7-9 combines with J gene TRBJ2-7; perhaps TRBD1 as D (6 bases). This CDR3 has 15 amino acids. The germline V gene encodes CDR1 SEHNR and CDR2 FQNEAQ (reference sequence). Trimming stripped 3 bases from V and 0 bases from J, with 12 bases between.

V and J are TRBV3-1 (or the pseudogene TRBV3-2) and TRBJ2-1, with 7 positions matching TRBD2. Looked up from germline, CDR1 is LGHDT and CDR2 is YNNKEL (reference sequence). V trimming: 4 bases; J trimming: 14 bases; junction bases outside the gene matches: 14. The length of the CDR3 is 14 residues. The CDR3 is CASSPTASGPDEFF. The DNA for the CDR3 is TGTGCCAGCAGCCCGACGGCTAGCGGCCCAGACGAGTTCTTC.